The clone carrying this T cell receptor beta chain was seen only a few times. The entry originates in a study of CD8+ T cells in alopecia areata. The overall study: Treatment with tofacitinib (6 to 18 months) was followed by 6 months off drug.

Sequencing relied on a cDNA template that was reverse transcribed from extracted RNA. TCRdb's copy holds only in-frame clones and misses some; the assay was immunoSEQ multiplex PCR. This table has 200,000 to 250,000 clones, 57% appearing once. PBMCs were stained for CD3, CD4 and CD8, and CD4+ and CD8+ T cells were sorted. The length of the CDR3 is 13 residues. Trimming left V 4 bases short and J 8 bases short, with 14 bases between. Germline CDR1 is SQVTM and CDR2 is ANQGSEA. V is TRBV29-1 and J is TRBJ2-2, with D unclear. The sequences come from CD4+ T cells sorted from blood, collected at week 0. The receptor was derived from a human donor with alopecia areata. The CDR3 DNA reads as TGCAGCGTTGCCCTGCTGTCGGTGGGGGAGCTGTTTTTT. Translating gives CSVALLSVGELFF.